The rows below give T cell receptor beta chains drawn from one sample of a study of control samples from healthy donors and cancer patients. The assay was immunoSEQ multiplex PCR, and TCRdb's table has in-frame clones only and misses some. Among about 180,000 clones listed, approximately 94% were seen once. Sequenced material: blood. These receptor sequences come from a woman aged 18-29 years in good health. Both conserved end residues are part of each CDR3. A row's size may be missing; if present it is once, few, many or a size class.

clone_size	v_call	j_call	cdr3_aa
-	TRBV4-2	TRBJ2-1	CASSQRAGESYNEQFF
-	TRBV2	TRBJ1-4	CASTLDRVEKLFF
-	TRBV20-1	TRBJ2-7	CSARDKGEQYF
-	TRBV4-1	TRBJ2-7	CASSSPGRDYEQYF
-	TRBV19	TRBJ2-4	CASSTGLAGVAKNIQYF
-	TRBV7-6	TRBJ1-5	CASSPGQGWRQPQHF
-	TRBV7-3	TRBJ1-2	CASSLDGQGISYTF
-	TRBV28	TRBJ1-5	CASSLSDQENQPQHF
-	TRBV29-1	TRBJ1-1	CSVKDRGRGTEAFF
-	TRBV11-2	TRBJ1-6	CASSLVRSYPSGQTPLHF
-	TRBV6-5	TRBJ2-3	CASSYGTLRADTQYF
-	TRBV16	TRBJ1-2	CASSQEKGSTYGYTF
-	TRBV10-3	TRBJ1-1	CAISESSQGSGEAFF
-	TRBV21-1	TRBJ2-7	CASSKGGAPGDEQYF
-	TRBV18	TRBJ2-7	CASSPPWGRYEQYF
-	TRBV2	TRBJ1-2	CASSRGPGYTF
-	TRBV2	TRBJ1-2	CASWEDILGDGYAF
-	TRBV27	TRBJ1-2	CASSSEGQHYGYTF
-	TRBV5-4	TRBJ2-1	CASTGTSGNEQFF
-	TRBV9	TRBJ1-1	CASSEGTEAFF
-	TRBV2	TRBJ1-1	CASSRRTGNTEAFF
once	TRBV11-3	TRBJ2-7	CASSTSSGTRAYEQYF
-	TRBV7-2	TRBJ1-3	CASSLASGKGNTIYF
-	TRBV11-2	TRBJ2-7	CASSPGQGPYEQYF
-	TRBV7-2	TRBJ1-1	CASSLLRAGNTEAFF
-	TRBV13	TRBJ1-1	CASSSTGGNTEAFF
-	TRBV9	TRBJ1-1	CASSVDGGLSKVTFF
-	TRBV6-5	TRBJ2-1	CAAWDALNNEQFF
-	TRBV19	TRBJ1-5	CASSIGGGPKQPQHF
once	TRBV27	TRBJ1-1	CASDRREGNTEAFF
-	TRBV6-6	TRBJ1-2	CASSPGTANYGYTF
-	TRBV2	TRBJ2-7	CASSPIGGGAQKEEQYF
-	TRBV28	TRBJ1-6	CASSLLAGNNSPLHF
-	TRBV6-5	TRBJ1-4	CALRDSHNEKLFF
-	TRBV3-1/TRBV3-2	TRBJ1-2	CASSPLSLGGYGYTF
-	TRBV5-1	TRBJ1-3	CASSSPEQGAASSGNTIYF
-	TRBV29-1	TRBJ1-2	CSDLGTGVGYTF
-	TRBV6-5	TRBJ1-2	CASSPGWGRGYTF
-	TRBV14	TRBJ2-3	CASSQLRDRTDTQYF
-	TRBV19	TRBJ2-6	CASSRIGGRSSGANVLTF
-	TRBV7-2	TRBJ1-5	CASSLPNQPQHF
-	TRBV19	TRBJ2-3	CASSIGAGGPVDTQYF
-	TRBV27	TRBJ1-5	CASSLGRGWNQPQHF
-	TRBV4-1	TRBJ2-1	CASSHAPGDNEQFF
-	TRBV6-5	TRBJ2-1	CAIGWGLEQFF
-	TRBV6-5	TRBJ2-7	CASSSATHTYEQYF
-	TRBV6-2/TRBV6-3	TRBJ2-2	CASSYRQGAGELFF
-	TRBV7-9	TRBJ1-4	CASSLGGGLEEKLFF
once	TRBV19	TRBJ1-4	CASSSRWKGVNEKLFF
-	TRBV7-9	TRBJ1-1	CARTGMNTEAFF
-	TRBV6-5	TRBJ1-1	CASTPRTDAEAFF
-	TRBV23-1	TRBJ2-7	CASTQEIYEQYF
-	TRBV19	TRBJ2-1	CASNLGHVNEQFF
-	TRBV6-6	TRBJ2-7	CASSPGQKYEQYF
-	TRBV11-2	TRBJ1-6	CASSPLRSSYNSPLHF
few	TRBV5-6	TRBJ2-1	CASSLARNEQFF
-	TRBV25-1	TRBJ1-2	CASSELRVGGYTF
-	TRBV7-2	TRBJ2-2	CASSGHVSNTGELFF